These T cell receptor beta chains were read from a single sample in a study of T cell changes during pregnancy in multiple sclerosis. Method: immunoSEQ multiplex PCR; TCRdb's copy keeps in-frame clones and lacks some. The sample lists about 13,000 clones, around nine tenths occurring once. The source was CD8+ T cells from peripheral blood mononuclear cells, collected in the first trimester of pregnancy. The receptors stem from a female donor with multiple sclerosis, enrolled in a pregnancy study. Each CDR3 is given with its conserved first and last residue. Fields, in order: V gene, clone size, D gene, J gene, CDR3 protein, CDR3 DNA. The D gene is left open where the match is weak. Rows may omit the clone size; those that give it use once, few, many or a size class.

>TRBV5-1|.|TRBD1|TRBJ1-1
CASSLGQGLTEAFF
TGCGCCAGCAGCCTGGGACAGGGGTTGACTGAAGCTTTCTTT
>TRBV4-3|.|TRBD2|TRBJ2-3
CASSQGLASTDTQYF
TGCGCCAGCAGCCAGGGACTAGCGTCCACAGATACGCAGTATTTT
>TRBV6-1|.|.|TRBJ1-1
CASSPLGGGPTEAFF
TGTGCCAGCAGTCCCTTGGGGGGGGGACCCACTGAAGCTTTCTTT
>TRBV27|.|TRBD1|TRBJ2-1
CASRDRVDEQFF
TGTGCCAGCAGGGACAGGGTAGATGAGCAGTTCTTC
>TRBV4-1|once|TRBD2|TRBJ2-1
CASSQEGLADYNEQFF
TGCGCCAGCAGCCAGGAGGGACTAGCGGATTACAATGAGCAGTTCTTC
>TRBV7-9|medium-sized|TRBD1|TRBJ2-1
CASSAPDRGLVEQFF
TGTGCCAGCAGCGCCCCCGACAGGGGGCTAGTTGAGCAGTTCTTC
>TRBV7-2|.|.|TRBJ2-5
CASSLDRVQETQYF
TGTGCCAGCAGCTTAGACAGGGTCCAAGAGACCCAGTACTTC
>TRBV18|.|.|TRBJ1-6
CASSPASYNSPLHF
TGTGCCAGCTCACCGGCCTCCTATAATTCACCCCTCCACTTT
>TRBV13|.|TRBD1|TRBJ1-1
CASSPQGVGDSTEAFF
TGTGCCAGCAGCCCCCAGGGGGTGGGAGACAGCACTGAAGCTTTCTTT
>TRBV6-5|.|.|TRBJ1-1
CASNPRGENTEAFF
TGTGCCAGCAACCCGCGGGGGGAGAACACTGAAGCTTTCTTT
>TRBV6-6|.|.|TRBJ2-1
CASSSSSEANEQFF
TGTGCCAGCAGTTCATCTAGCGAGGCGAATGAGCAGTTCTTC
>TRBV4-2|few|TRBD1|TRBJ2-2
CASSPGTGDTGELFF
TGTGCCAGCAGCCCCGGGACAGGGGACACCGGGGAGCTGTTTTTT
>TRBV19|.|.|TRBJ1-2
CASRARGGSVYGYTF
TGTGCCAGTAGAGCCCGGGGGGGCTCAGTCTATGGCTACACCTTC
>TRBV7-9|.|TRBD1|TRBJ2-7
CASRSAGPGGHEQYF
TGTGCCAGCAGATCAGCGGGCCCAGGGGGCCACGAGCAGTACTTC
>TRBV27|.|TRBD1|TRBJ1-1
CASSPSTGDLNTEAFF
TGTGCCAGCAGTCCGAGTACAGGGGATCTGAACACTGAAGCTTTCTTT
>TRBV2|.|.|TRBJ1-4
CASRTANEKLFF
TGTGCCAGCAGGACTGCTAATGAAAAACTGTTTTTT
>TRBV19|.|.|TRBJ2-7
CASSDGGQDEQYF
TGTGCCAGTAGCGATGGGGGCCAGGACGAGCAGTACTTC
>TRBV21-1|.|.|TRBJ2-1
CASSKSLAGHNEQFF
TGTGCCAGCAGCAAGTCCCTAGCCGGACACAATGAGCAGTTCTTC
>TRBV7-7|.|.|TRBJ2-7
CASNRSRLAAPGEQYF
TGTGCTAGCAACCGGTCCCGTCTGGCTGCACCAGGGGAGCAGTACTTC
>TRBV7-3|.|TRBD1|TRBJ1-2
CASSLGGGTGAPATF
TGTGCCAGCAGCTTAGGCGGAGGGACAGGGGCGCCTGCAACCTTC
>TRBV27|.|TRBD1|TRBJ1-2
CASSSTGGSGYTF
TGTGCCAGCAGTTCCACAGGGGGTAGCGGCTACACCTTC
>TRBV6-5|.|TRBD2|TRBJ2-7
CASSYDTSGGNEQYF
TGTGCCAGCAGTTACGACACTAGCGGGGGTAACGAGCAGTACTTC
>TRBV29-1|.|.|TRBJ1-1
CSARAGRAEAFF
TGCAGCGCCCGTGCGGGGCGGGCTGAAGCTTTCTTT
>TRBV28|.|TRBD1|TRBJ2-1
CASSLFTQGEAYNEQFF
TGTGCCAGCAGTTTATTTACACAGGGGGAGGCCTACAATGAGCAGTTCTTC
>TRBV7-2|.|TRBD2|TRBJ2-7
CASSLGGTKNYEQYF
TGTGCCAGCAGCTTAGGAGGGACTAAAAATTACGAGCAGTACTTC
>TRBV6-4|.|.|TRBJ2-2
CASSEGGATGELFF
TGTGCCAGCAGTGAGGGGGGGGCCACCGGGGAGCTGTTTTTT
>TRBV5-5|.|.|TRBJ1-5
CASSSGYDGYSNQPQHF
TGTGCCAGCAGCTCGGGGTACGACGGATATAGCAATCAGCCCCAGCATTTT